The rows below give T cell receptor beta chains drawn from one sample of a study of cytomegalovirus exposure and HLA in healthy donors. Clones were read by immunoSEQ multiplex PCR, and TCRdb kept only the in-frame ones, dropping some. The sample consists of about 190,000 clones, about four fifths of them appearing once. Sequenced material: PBMCs. These receptors were collected from a woman in her 30s in good health and CMV-seropositive. Both conserved end residues are part of each CDR3. The order of the fields is V gene, J gene, D gene, clone size, CDR3 protein, CDR3 DNA. D genes are given only for firm matches. The size field is filled for only some rows; it gives once, few, many or a size class.

TRBV27,TRBJ2-1,TRBD2,-,CASSPLSGEANNEQFF,TGTGCCAGCAGTCCCCTCAGCGGGGAGGCAAACAATGAGCAGTTCTTC
TRBV6-5,TRBJ2-3,TRBD1,few,CASGQGGPHTQYF,TGTGCCAGCGGACAGGGCGGCCCGCATACGCAGTATTTT
TRBV5-1,TRBJ2-7,-,once,CASSLGGRGAGIYEQYF,TGCGCCAGCAGCTTGGGGGGGCGGGGAGCGGGAATCTACGAGCAGTACTTC
TRBV19,TRBJ2-7,TRBD2,-,CASSITSGSSGQYF,TGTGCCAGTAGTATTACTAGCGGGAGCTCGGGGCAGTACTTC
TRBV28,TRBJ1-2,TRBD1,-,CASSSTGLEGYTF,TGTGCCAGCAGTTCGACAGGGTTGGAGGGCTACACCTTC
TRBV15,TRBJ1-4,TRBD1,-,CATSTGDRREKLFF,TGTGCCACCAGCACTGGGGACAGGAGAGAAAAACTGTTTTTT
TRBV7-2,TRBJ1-2,TRBD1,once,CASSRDRVPNYGYTF,TGTGCCAGCAGCCGAGACAGGGTTCCGAACTATGGCTACACCTTC
TRBV9,TRBJ2-1,TRBD2,-,CASSPRPGTSGYNEQFF,TGTGCCAGCAGCCCAAGGCCGGGGACTAGCGGTTACAATGAGCAGTTCTTC
TRBV5-4,TRBJ2-3,TRBD2,-,CASSFFLAGGPDTQYF,TGTGCCAGCAGCTTTTTTCTAGCGGGGGGGCCCGATACGCAGTATTTT
TRBV6-5,TRBJ2-1,TRBD2,-,CASCSGGDYNEQFF,TGTGCCAGCTGTAGCGGGGGGGACTACAATGAGCAGTTCTTC
TRBV28,TRBJ1-2,-,-,CASSFHDSFYGYTF,TGTGCCAGCAGTTTCCACGACAGTTTTTATGGCTACACCTTC
TRBV15,TRBJ1-1,TRBD1,-,CATSRAYPGQGAESFF,TGTGCCACCAGCAGAGCATACCCCGGACAGGGGGCTGAGTCTTTCTTT
TRBV19,TRBJ1-5,-,few,CASSLGQLLQPQHF,TGTGCCAGTAGCCTTGGACAGCTTTTGCAGCCCCAGCATTTT
TRBV7-3,TRBJ2-1,TRBD2,-,CASSRTSGGQYEQFF,TGTGCCAGCAGCCGGACTAGCGGGGGGCAGTATGAGCAGTTCTTC
TRBV6-4,TRBJ1-5,-,-,CASSGTEDQPQHF,TGTGCCAGCAGTGGGACGGAGGATCAGCCCCAGCATTTT
TRBV19,TRBJ1-4,-,-,CASSNNRDAEKLFF,TGTGCCAGTAGCAATAACAGGGATGCTGAAAAACTGTTTTTT
TRBV9,TRBJ2-7,-,-,CASSVAPTGGNEQYF,TGTGCCAGCAGCGTCGCCCCGACTGGGGGGAACGAGCAGTACTTC
TRBV7-6,TRBJ1-1,-,-,CASSLEGRADTEAFF,TGTGCCAGCAGCTTAGAAGGGCGGGCGGACACTGAAGCTTTCTTT